The rows below give T cell receptor beta chains drawn from one sample of a study of spatial heterogeneity in lung cancer. TCRdb reanalysed the 5' RACE reads using MiXCR and keeps one entry per CDR3 protein. The sample yields 20,000 to 25,000 distinct CDR3 sequences, around 8.5% seen once. Source: lung tumor tissue, taken at surgery. These receptors came from a male donor with early-stage non-small cell lung cancer. The CDR3 runs from the conserved cysteine through the conserved F or W. The D gene is left open where the match is weak. Part of the rows lack a size; the others show once, few, many or a class for expanded clones.

D: -
J: TRBJ1-1
size: many
V: TRBV20-1
DNA: TGCAGTGCTGGGGGCAGCCTCATGAACACTGAAGCTTTCTTT
CDR3: CSAGGSLMNTEAFF

D: TRBD1
J: TRBJ2-2
size: many
V: TRBV29-1
DNA: TGCAGCACCAAGACAGGGCAAAACACCGGGGAGCTGTTTTTT
CDR3: CSTKTGQNTGELFF

D: TRBD2
J: TRBJ2-3
size: many
V: TRBV6-5
DNA: TGTGCCAGCAGGAACTTAGCGGGATCCACAGATACGCAGTATTTT
CDR3: CASRNLAGSTDTQYF

D: -
J: TRBJ2-7
size: many
V: TRBV5-5
DNA: TGTGCCAGCAGCTTGTTGGTGGAGGAGCAGTACTTC
CDR3: CASSLLVEEQYF

D: TRBD2
J: TRBJ2-7
size: many
V: TRBV25-1
DNA: TGTGCCAGCAGTGGACTAGCCGCCTACGAGCAGTACTTC
CDR3: CASSGLAAYEQYF

D: -
J: TRBJ2-6
size: -
V: TRBV7-2
DNA: TGTGCCAGCAGCTCCAAAGGGGCCGGCTCTGGGGCCAACGTCCTGACTTTC
CDR3: CASSSKGAGSGANVLTF

D: -
J: TRBJ2-3
size: many
V: TRBV7-2
DNA: TGTGCCAGCAGCCTTAGCGCCGCCACAGATACGCAGTATTTT
CDR3: CASSLSAATDTQYF

D: -
J: TRBJ2-3
size: medium-sized
V: TRBV28
DNA: TGTGCCAGCAGTTTGTATAGGGGATCGTCAGATACGCAGTATTTT
CDR3: CASSLYRGSSDTQYF

D: TRBD1
J: TRBJ1-2
size: many
V: TRBV2
DNA: TGTGCCAGCAGTGGACCGGGACAGCGTAACTATGGCTACACCTTC
CDR3: CASSGPGQRNYGYTF

D: -
J: TRBJ1-2
size: many
V: TRBV28
DNA: TGTGCCAGCAGTTTACTCTACTATGGCTACACCTTC
CDR3: CASSLLYYGYTF

D: -
J: TRBJ2-3
size: -
V: TRBV14
DNA: TGTGCCAGCAGCCAAGATGTGGCTACGCAGTATTTT
CDR3: CASSQDVATQYF

D: TRBD1
J: TRBJ1-2
size: -
V: TRBV7-9
DNA: TGTGCCAGCAGCCAAGACAGGGGTGGCTATGGCTACACCTTC
CDR3: CASSQDRGGYGYTF

D: -
J: TRBJ2-5
size: few
V: TRBV5-1
DNA: TGCGCCAGCAGCGGACCGACCGGACAAGAGACCCAGTACTTC
CDR3: CASSGPTGQETQYF

D: -
J: TRBJ2-7
size: -
V: TRBV5-3
DNA: TGTGCCAGCACAGGGTCACCCTGGGGCTACGAGCAGTACTTC
CDR3: CASTGSPWGYEQYF

D: -
J: TRBJ1-5
size: -
V: TRBV6-6
DNA: TGTGCCACCGCGGGCAATCAGCCCCAGCATTTT
CDR3: CATAGNQPQHF

D: -
J: TRBJ2-3
size: few
V: TRBV28
DNA: TGTGCCAGCAGACTCCCGGGACGGACGCAGTATTTT
CDR3: CASRLPGRTQYF

D: -
J: TRBJ1-1
size: many
V: TRBV28
DNA: TGTGCCAGTGGGACCAGGGTACCTACTGAAGCTTTCTTT
CDR3: CASGTRVPTEAFF

D: -
J: TRBJ2-1
size: few
V: TRBV7-9
DNA: TGTGCCAGCAGCCGTACCGGGACAAACTACAATGAGCAGTTCTTC
CDR3: CASSRTGTNYNEQFF

D: -
J: TRBJ2-3
size: many
V: TRBV20-1
DNA: TGCAGTGCCTCAACCACTTATTCAACAGATACGCAGTATTTT
CDR3: CSASTTYSTDTQYF

D: TRBD1
J: TRBJ2-6
size: many
V: TRBV20-1
DNA: TGCAGTGCGCCGGACAGGGAGGCTGGGGCCAACGTCCTGACTTTC
CDR3: CSAPDREAGANVLTF

D: -
J: TRBJ1-2
size: many
V: TRBV10-3
DNA: TGTGCCATCAGTGAGTCGATGGCTCCCCTGGGCTACACCTTC
CDR3: CAISESMAPLGYTF

D: -
J: TRBJ2-7
size: few
V: TRBV5-1
DNA: TGCGCCAGCAGCGTGTCTGGGTCCTACGAGCAGTACTTC
CDR3: CASSVSGSYEQYF

D: -
J: TRBJ1-5
size: medium-sized
V: TRBV28
DNA: TGTGCCAGCTGGGGGGGAGCAAATCAGCCCCAGCATTTT
CDR3: CASWGGANQPQHF

D: -
J: TRBJ2-1
size: medium-sized
V: TRBV29-1
DNA: TGCAGCGTTCTACTGGGGACCTACAATGAGCAGTTCTTC
CDR3: CSVLLGTYNEQFF

D: TRBD1
J: TRBJ2-7
size: once
V: TRBV7-9
DNA: TGTTCCAGCAGCTCGGGACAGGGTTACTACGAGCAGTACTTC
CDR3: CSSSSGQGYYEQYF

D: -
J: TRBJ2-5
size: few
V: TRBV9
DNA: TGTGCCAGCAGCGGAGGCTACAGCGTCCAAGAGACCCAGTACTTC
CDR3: CASSGGYSVQETQYF

D: -
J: TRBJ1-5
size: few
V: TRBV12-3/TRBV12-4
DNA: TGTGCCAGCAGTTTTGACGGTCCCAATCAGCCCCAGCATTTT
CDR3: CASSFDGPNQPQHF

D: TRBD1
J: TRBJ2-4
size: many
V: TRBV14
DNA: TGTGCCAGCAGCCCCTTGGACAGGGGGTTAAACATTCAGTACTTC
CDR3: CASSPLDRGLNIQYF

D: -
J: TRBJ1-1
size: many
V: TRBV13
DNA: TGTGCCAGCAGCTTAGTATCAGGGTCTGAAGCTTTCTTT
CDR3: CASSLVSGSEAFF

D: TRBD1
J: TRBJ1-4
size: many
V: TRBV20-1
DNA: TGCAGTACCGACAGGGAGGATGAAAAACTGTTTTTT
CDR3: CSTDREDEKLFF

D: TRBD1
J: TRBJ2-2
size: many
V: TRBV5-1
DNA: TGCGCCAGCAGCCGAGGGACAGGGATTTACGCGAACACCGGGGAGCTGTTTTTT
CDR3: CASSRGTGIYANTGELFF

D: -
J: TRBJ1-1
size: many
V: TRBV5-4
DNA: TGTGCCAGCAGCTTTGGGCAGCTTGAAGCTTTCTTT
CDR3: CASSFGQLEAFF

D: TRBD2
J: TRBJ2-3
size: many
V: TRBV9
DNA: TGTGCCAGCAGCTCCCGTCCTAGCGGAGATACGCAGTATTTT
CDR3: CASSSRPSGDTQYF

D: TRBD2
J: TRBJ2-1
size: many
V: TRBV24-1
DNA: TGTGCCACCAGTGATTTGACCAGCGGGGGGACTGAGCAGTTCTTC
CDR3: CATSDLTSGGTEQFF

D: TRBD2
J: TRBJ2-5
size: -
V: TRBV18
DNA: TGTGCCAGCTCACCACCGGGCGGGAGTGAGACCCAGTACTTC
CDR3: CASSPPGGSETQYF

D: TRBD1
J: TRBJ2-1
size: -
V: TRBV5-1
DNA: TGCGCCAGCAGCGCTATGCGACCGGGACAGACCTACAATGAGCAGTTCTTC
CDR3: CASSAMRPGQTYNEQFF

D: TRBD2
J: TRBJ2-3
size: few
V: TRBV20-1
DNA: TGCAGTGCTAGAGATGGGAGCGGGGGGCGGGATACGCAGTATTTT
CDR3: CSARDGSGGRDTQYF

D: -
J: TRBJ1-2
size: -
V: TRBV20-1
DNA: TGCAGTGCCCCCAATGAGGGCGGCTATGGCTACACCTTC
CDR3: CSAPNEGGYGYTF

D: -
J: TRBJ2-7
size: once
V: TRBV20-1
DNA: TGCAGTGCTAGACCGCTACAGGGCGGGGGCCTGGTAGGGGAGCAGTACTTC
CDR3: CSARPLQGGGLVGEQYF

D: TRBD2
J: TRBJ2-1
size: -
V: TRBV27
DNA: TGTGCCAGCAGTTTCTCCCCCAGAGCGGGAGTAATTAAGCAGTTCTTC
CDR3: CASSFSPRAGVIKQFF

D: -
J: TRBJ2-7
size: few
V: TRBV7-8
DNA: TGTGCCAGCAGCCTCTCCCTCCTGGACTCGTCCTACGAGCAGTACTTC
CDR3: CASSLSLLDSSYEQYF

D: TRBD2
J: TRBJ2-2
size: medium-sized
V: TRBV5-1
DNA: TGCGCCAGCAGCTTGGAGAGAGCGGGGGCTCCGCCCGGGGAGCTGTTTTTT
CDR3: CASSLERAGAPPGELFF

D: TRBD1
J: TRBJ2-1
size: many
V: TRBV7-9
DNA: TGTGCCAGCAGCTCCCCGGACGGAAGGGGTGAGGACAGGGACACCTACAATGAGCAGTTCTTC
CDR3: CASSSPDGRGEDRDTYNEQFF

D: TRBD1
J: TRBJ2-2
size: many
V: TRBV28
DNA: TGTGCCGGCAGGGGGTACAGTGACACCGGGGAGCTGTTTTTT
CDR3: CAGRGYSDTGELFF